Each of the 31 T cell receptor beta chains below was sequenced from the same sample in a study of T cell repertoires in cytomegalovirus infection (dated by TCRdb to the late 2010s). Reads for this sample came from an Illumina HiSeq 1500. TCRdb itself trimmed the public reads at Q25 with fastp, ran MiXCR and retained productive beta chains. Rows with one shared CDR3 protein collapse into an entry with the most common genes and DNA. This sample holds roughly 500,000 distinct CDR3 sequences; approximately 16% were observed only once. The ten most abundant clones make up around 25% of the sample. Sequencing was performed on CD8+ T cells from PBMCs. These receptors all stem from a human donor in good health (CMV status not recorded). Some clones in this sample may be carry-over from other donors' samples.

This clonotype was recorded a few times. This rearrangement joins TRBV4-2 to TRBJ2-7, with D unclear. Germline CDR1 LGHNA, CDR2 YNFKEQ. The CDR3 length is 14 residues. Between the trimmed V and J ends, which lost 3 bases and 1 base, there was a span of 10 bases. Written as DNA, the CDR3 is TGTGCCAGCAGCCAGGAGCTGGTTTCCTACGAGCAGTACTTC. Its translation is CASSQELVSYEQYF.

This clonotype was detected many times. This chain joins TRBV11-2 and TRBJ2-3; weak D call: TRBD2 (6 bases). V gave up 2 bases and J gave up 0 bases, with 15 bases separating them. The CDR3 loop spans 17 amino acids. Germline CDR1 SGHAT, CDR2 FQNNGV. CDR3 sequence (DNA): TGTGCCAGCAGCTTATATCTCGCGGGGTTTAGCACAGATACGCAGTATTTT. Its translation is CASSLYLAGFSTDTQYF.

This clonotype was seen many times. The J gene is TRBJ2-1, the V gene TRBV2, with a tentative D call TRBD1 (5 bases). V was cut by 7 bases and J by 5 bases, with 24 bases left in between. CDR3 length equals 17 residues. The germline V gene has CDR1 SNHLY and CDR2 FYNNEI. The CDR3 DNA follows: TGTGCCAGCACCCAAAGCAGGGCCCCCTATGTCCACAATGAGCAGTTCTTC. It is translated as CASTQSRAPYVHNEQFF.

Of note for this clonotype: Its ends do not fully match the called genes, so a read error is possible. The chain uses TRBV27 and TRBJ2-3, with 8 bases identical to TRBD2. This CDR3 has 16 amino acids. Germline values: CDR1 MNHEY, CDR2 SMNVEV (reference sequence). The CDR3 here is CASSISAGEYSDTQYF. In DNA, the CDR3 is TGTGCCAGCAGTATATCAGCGGGAGAGTATTCAGATACGCAGTATTTT.

The V call is TRBV27, the J call TRBJ1-2, with 7 bases identical to TRBD1. Germline lookup yields CDR1 MNHEY and CDR2 SMNVEV (reference sequence). Germline trimming cut 10 bases from V and 4 bases from J; bases unmatched to any gene: 9. This CDR3 comprises 13 residues. The CDR3 DNA sequence: TGTGCCACCCGGGGAGGGGGCCGCTATGGCTACACCTTC. This translates into CATRGGGRYGYTF.

On this clonotype: A much larger clonotype is one base distant, so this may be a read error. The chain carries TRBV7-4 and TRBJ1-1; D gene ambiguous. The CDR3 consists of 15 residues. CDR1 is SGHVT, CDR2 SQSDAQ, per germline. The CDR3 loop is CARSLGEVMNTEAFF. The DNA of the CDR3 is TGTGCCAGAAGCTTAGGTGAGGTTATGAACACTGAAGCTTTCTTT.

This clonotype has just a few counts. Likely a read error: the CDR3 ends without its conserved phenylalanine or tryptophan. This chain uses TRBV12-3 or TRBV12-4 with TRBJ2-7, with D unresolved. This CDR3 comprises 13 residues. Trimming pared 1 base from V and 4 bases from J, leaving 8 bases between. The CDR3: CASSLGPAYEQYL. The CDR3 DNA sequence: TGTGCCAGCAGTTTAGGACCGGCTTACGAGCAGTACTTA.

The CDR3 region is CASSYGTGGLYEQYF. As DNA, the CDR3 is TGTGCCAGCAGCTACGGGACAGGGGGCCTCTACGAGCAGTACTTC. The chain carries TRBV5-5 and TRBJ2-7; 12 bases match TRBD1. The V gene end was trimmed by 3 bases and the J gene end by 3 bases; junction bases not matched to a gene: 4. CDR3 length: 15 residues. Germline V gene data show CDR1 as SGHKS and CDR2 as YYEKEE (reference sequence).

Notes on this clonotype: A clone one base away is much larger, so this may be a read error. This likely comes from a read error, as the CDR3 has no conserved phenylalanine or tryptophan at its end. J is TRBJ2-1 and V is TRBV7-6; 10 positions match TRBD2. V shed 7 bases and J 5 bases; nucleotides not matched to a gene: 5. The germline gives CDR1 SGHVS, CDR2 FNYEAQ. This CDR3 spans 14 amino acids. CDR3 loop: CASTGLAVDNEQFL. Here the CDR3 DNA reads TGTGCCAGCACCGGACTAGCGGTCGACAATGAGCAGTTCTTA.

This clonotype was found many times. The genes are TRBV14 and TRBJ2-1, with 9 bases fitting TRBD2. The CDR3 runs to 16 residues. With V trimmed by 4 bases and J by 8 bases, 12 bases remained unmatched. Germline-derived CDR1 and CDR2 are SGHDN and FVKESK. CDR3 DNA: TGTGCCAGCAGCCCCCGGACTAGCGCCCTTGCAGATGAGCAGTTCTTC. As protein: CASSPRTSALADEQFF. Using reference TRBV14 and TRBJ2-1 for the parts outside the CDR3, the full variable domain is EAGVTQFPSHSVIEKGQTVTLRCDPISGHDNLYWYRRVMGKEIKFLLHFVKESKQDESGMPNNRFLAERTGGTYSTLKVQPAELEDSGVYFCASSPRTSALADEQFFGPGTRLTVL.

This clonotype showed up many times. The chain employs TRBV10-3 and TRBJ1-1, with TRBD1 identical over 11 bases. The germline gives CDR1 ENHRY, CDR2 SYGVKD. The CDR3 has 16 residues. J lost 5 bases, V lost 1 base, and 6 bases had no gene match. CDR3: CAISELGQGEGTEAFF. CDR3 in DNA: TGTGCCATCAGTGAGTTGGGACAGGGGGAGGGTACTGAAGCTTTCTTT.

At least ten counts were recorded for this clonotype. This chain joins TRBV19 and TRBJ2-7, with D maybe TRBD2 (5 bases). V lost 5 bases to trimming and J lost 3 bases, with 11 bases between them. The CDR3 contains 13 residues. Germline V gives CDR1 LNHDA, CDR2 SQIVND (reference sequence). CDR3 bases: TGTGCCAGTAGTCCAGGACTTTACTACGAGCAGTACTTC. Amino acids: CASSPGLYYEQYF. Together with reference TRBV19 and TRBJ2-7, the CDR3 gives the full variable domain: DGGITQSPKYLFRKEGQNVTLSCEQNLNHDAMYWYRQDPGQGLRLIYYSQIVNDFQKGDIAEGYSVSREKKESFPLTVTSAQKNPTAFYLCASSPGLYYEQYFGPGTRLTVT.

This clonotype was found many times. V is TRBV10-3 and J is TRBJ1-5; weak D call: TRBD1 (5 bases). The V and J ends lost 3 bases and 5 bases respectively, with 11 bases between them. CDR1 and CDR2 from the germline V gene are ENHRY and SYGVKD. CDR3 length equals 14 residues. As DNA, the CDR3 is TGTGCCATCAGTGATAGGGGTGATGATCAGCCCCAGCATTTT. Residues: CAISDRGDDQPQHF.

This clonotype was detected many times. The genes are TRBV7-3 and TRBJ2-3, with 11 bases matching TRBD2. There are 15 residues in the CDR3. In germline, CDR1 is SGHTA, CDR2 FQGTGA. J was trimmed by 3 bases and V by 5 bases; bases with no gene match: 4. CDR3 bases: TGTGCCAGCAGCCCTCTAGCGGGGGGTACAGATACGCAGTATTTT. Its protein product is CASSPLAGGTDTQYF.

This clonotype was observed many times. The rearrangement links TRBV7-9 to TRBJ2-3, with D perhaps TRBD2 (6 bases). CDR1 and CDR2 from the germline V gene are SEHNR and FQNEAQ (reference sequence). Trimming took off 5 bases at V and 1 base at J, with 19 bases between the two ends. This CDR3 region has 17 residues. The CDR3 loop reads CASSPEGLAEGTDTQYF. CDR3 nucleotide sequence: TGTGCCAGCAGCCCGGAGGGGTTAGCAGAGGGCACAGATACGCAGTATTTT.

In this sample, this clonotype turned up a few times. The chain carries TRBV5-1 and TRBJ1-2, with no clear D. V was trimmed by 2 bases and J by 4 bases, leaving 21 bases between them. In germline, CDR1 is SGHRS, CDR2 YFSETQ. The CDR3 is made up of 17 amino acids. In nucleotides, the CDR3 is TGCGCCAGCAGCTTCGGGGTAGGGATCGGCAAAAGCTATGGCTACACCTTC. It codes for CASSFGVGIGKSYGYTF. Based on the CDR3 plus reference TRBV5-1 and TRBJ1-2, the full variable domain is KAGVTQTPRYLIKTRGQQVTLSCSPISGHRSVSWYQQTPGQGLQFLFEYFSETQRNKGNFPGRFSGRQFSNSRSEMNVSTLELGDSALYLCASSFGVGIGKSYGYTFGSGTRLTVV.

There are a few counts of this clonotype. This chain uses TRBV27 with TRBJ2-4, with TRBD1 as a possible D gene (6 bases). The CDR3 consists of 15 residues. V gave up 6 bases and J gave up 0 bases, with 12 bases separating them. Germline loops: CDR1 MNHEY, CDR2 SMNVEV (reference sequence). The CDR3 region has the DNA TGTGCCAGCAGACCGGGGACATCAGCCAAAAACATTCAGTACTTC. It translates to CASRPGTSAKNIQYF.

In nucleotides, the CDR3 is TGCGCCAGCAGCTTCCCGAGAGGTGAGCAGTTCTTC. Protein: CASSFPRGEQFF. The rearrangement uses TRBV5-1 and TRBJ2-1; D is ambiguous. Trimming shortened V by 2 bases and J by 9 bases, and 9 bases separated the two germline ends. This CDR3 is built from 12 residues. Germline CDR1 reads SGHRS; CDR2 reads YFSETQ.

This clonotype occurred a few times. Here the CDR3 reads CAWTIAGGYNEQFF. CDR3 DNA: TGTGCCTGGACTATAGCGGGAGGCTACAATGAGCAGTTCTTC. The chain has TRBV30 and TRBJ2-1, with 10 bases aligning to TRBD2. The CDR3 is 14 residues long. CDR1 is GTSNPN, CDR2 SVGIG, per germline (reference sequence). With 4 bases clipped from V and 3 bases from J, the junction kept 3 bases outside the gene matches.

This clonotype was seen a few times. The chain has TRBV6-5 and TRBJ2-3; 9 bases are shared with TRBD2. CDR1 is MNHEY and CDR2 is SVGAGI in the germline V gene. CDR3 length: 14 residues. J lost 2 bases, V lost 6 bases, and 3 bases had no gene match. The CDR3 coding sequence is TGTGCCAGCAGCTTAGCGGGAGACACAGATACGCAGTATTTT. This codes for CASSLAGDTDTQYF.

The gene calls are TRBV5-1 and TRBJ2-7, with 9 bases identical to TRBD1. The CDR3 has 14 residues. V was pared by 0 bases and J by 6 bases, with 4 bases of the junction left unmatched. Germline V gene sequence: CDR1 SGHRS, CDR2 YFSETQ. The CDR3 protein is CASSLGGQGSEQYF. CDR3 nucleotide sequence: TGCGCCAGCAGCTTGGGGGGACAGGGCTCCGAGCAGTACTTC.

This clonotype has a handful of counts. The V call is TRBV12-3 or TRBV12-4, the J call TRBJ1-2; D possibly corresponds to TRBD1 (6 bases). The germline V and J ends were trimmed by 5 bases and 2 bases, with 15 bases remaining between them. This CDR3 region has 15 residues. The CDR3 DNA follows: TGTGCCAGCAGTCGCTCCGACAGGCCGAACTATGGCTACACCTTC. Its translation is CASSRSDRPNYGYTF.

This clonotype appeared a few times. The chain links TRBV19 to TRBJ2-7; possibly TRBD1 or TRBD2 for D (6 bases each). From germline, CDR1 is LNHDA and CDR2 SQIVND (reference sequence). There are 15 residues in the CDR3. V was shortened by 3 bases and J by 3 bases, with 15 bases between the two germline ends. CDR3 region: CASSILTGGYYEQYF. The CDR3 DNA follows: TGTGCCAGTAGTATCCTCACCGGGGGCTACTACGAGCAGTACTTC. The full variable domain, in which reference TRBV19 and TRBJ2-7 provide the parts outside the CDR3, is DGGITQSPKYLFRKEGQNVTLSCEQNLNHDAMYWYRQDPGQGLRLIYYSQIVNDFQKGDIAEGYSVSREKKESFPLTVTSAQKNPTAFYLCASSILTGGYYEQYFGPGTRLTVT.

As regards this clonotype: Being one base from a much bigger clone, this may be a read error. This CDR3 fails to terminate in the conserved phenylalanine or tryptophan, so it likely reflects a read error. V and J are TRBV10-3 and TRBJ2-1; D unclear. In germline, CDR1 is ENHRY, CDR2 SYGVKD. V was clipped by 6 bases and J by 4 bases, with 13 bases between them. The CDR3 is made up of 14 amino acids. Written as DNA, the CDR3 is TGTGCCATCAGCGGGCTAGAGAAGTACAATGAGCAGTTCTTA. Translating gives CAISGLEKYNEQFL.

The V gene is TRBV29-1, the J gene TRBJ1-2; D unclear. Between the trimmed V and J ends, which lost 0 bases and 4 bases, there was a span of 15 bases. This CDR3 spans 15 amino acids. Germline V lookup: CDR1 SQVTM, CDR2 ANQGSEA. CDR3 region: CSVEDPETDGYGYTF. In DNA, the CDR3 is TGCAGCGTTGAAGATCCTGAGACGGACGGCTATGGCTACACCTTC.

The chain carries TRBV10-3 and TRBJ1-4; D uncertain. V lost 0 bases, J lost 3 bases, and 8 bases lay in between. Per germline, CDR1 ENHRY and CDR2 SYGVKD. The CDR3 contains 15 residues. The CDR3 DNA follows: TGTGCCATCAGTGAGTCGCCTGGGGCTAATGAAAAACTGTTTTTT. Protein: CAISESPGANEKLFF.

This clonotype was seen ten or more times. The rearrangement joins TRBV12-3 or TRBV12-4 to TRBJ1-1; the D is unclear. CDR3 size: 13 residues. V lost 5 bases to trimming and J lost 0 bases, with 7 bases between them. CDR3 in amino acids: CASSRALNTEAFF. The DNA for the CDR3 is TGTGCCAGCAGTCGGGCTCTGAACACTGAAGCTTTCTTT.

This clonotype was observed at least ten times. V is TRBV12-3 or TRBV12-4 and J is TRBJ2-2, with D possibly being TRBD2 (6 bases). There are 15 residues in the CDR3. Trimming took 6 bases from V and 1 from J, leaving 12 bases between them. In DNA form, the CDR3 reads TGTGCCAGCAGCTTGCGGGGATTGAACACCGGGGAGCTGTTTTTT. It yields the protein CASSLRGLNTGELFF.

This clonotype has at least ten counts. The chain combines TRBV6-5 with TRBJ1-1; D possibly corresponds to TRBD1 (6 bases). From germline, CDR1 is MNHEY and CDR2 SVGAGI. CDR3 size: 15 residues. Between the trimmed V and J ends, which lost 0 bases and 4 bases, there was a span of 12 bases. CDR3: CASSYSPGVGTEAFF. In DNA, the CDR3 is TGTGCCAGCAGTTACTCCCCAGGGGTTGGCACTGAAGCTTTCTTT.

This clonotype appeared many times. This rearrangement joins TRBV7-8 to TRBJ1-6; 10 nucleotides line up with TRBD1. Trimming at V came to 5 bases and at J to 11 bases, leaving 6 bases not matched to a gene. This CDR3 region has 14 residues. Germline CDR1 SGHVS, CDR2 FQNEAQ. The CDR3 nucleotides are TGTGCCAGCAGCCCGGACAGGGGGTCGACACCCCTCCACTTT. This encodes CASSPDRGSTPLHF.

Note on this clonotype: A clone one base away is much larger, so this may be a read error. CDR3 bases: TGTGCCAGCAGAGATACGCAGTATTTT. It is translated as CASRDTQYF. The chain links TRBV2 to TRBJ2-3; D gene unclear. This CDR3 spans 9 amino acids. Germline V CDR1 and CDR2: SNHLY, FYNNEI.